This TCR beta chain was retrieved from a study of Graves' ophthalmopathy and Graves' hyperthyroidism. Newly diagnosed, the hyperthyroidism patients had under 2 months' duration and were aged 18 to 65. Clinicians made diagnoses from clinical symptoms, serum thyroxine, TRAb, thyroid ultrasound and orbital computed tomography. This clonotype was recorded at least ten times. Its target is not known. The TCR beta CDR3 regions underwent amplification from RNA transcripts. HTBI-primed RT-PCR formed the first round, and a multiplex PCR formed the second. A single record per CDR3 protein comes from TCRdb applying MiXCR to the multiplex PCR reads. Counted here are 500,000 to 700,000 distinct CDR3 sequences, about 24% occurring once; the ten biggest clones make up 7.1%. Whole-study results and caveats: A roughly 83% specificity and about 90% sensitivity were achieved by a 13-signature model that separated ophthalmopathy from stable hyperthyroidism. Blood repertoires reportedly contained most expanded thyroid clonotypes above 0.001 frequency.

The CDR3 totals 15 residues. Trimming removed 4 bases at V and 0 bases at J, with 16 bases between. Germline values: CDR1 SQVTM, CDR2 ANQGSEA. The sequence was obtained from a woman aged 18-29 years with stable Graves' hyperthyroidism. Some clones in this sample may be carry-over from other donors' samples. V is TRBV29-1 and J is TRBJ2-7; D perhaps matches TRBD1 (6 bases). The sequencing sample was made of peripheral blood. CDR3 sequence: CSVGVGAAFSYEQYF. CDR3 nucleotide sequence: TGCAGCGTTGGGGTGGGGGCGGCCTTCTCCTACGAGCAGTACTTC.